These 3 T cell receptor beta chains were sequenced from one sample in a study of cytomegalovirus exposure and HLA in healthy donors. The PCR employed 60 Vbeta primers together with 13 Jbeta primers. Profiled with immunoSEQ multiplex PCR; TCRdb holds only in-frame clones, not every one. The sample carries about 160,000 clones, 60% to 85% recorded once. Sequencing was performed on PBMCs. These receptors were obtained from a man over 45 in good health and CMV-seropositive.

The V gene is TRBV15, the J gene TRBJ2-5; 7 bases map to TRBD2. With V trimmed by 3 bases and J by 5 bases, 6 bases remained unmatched. The germline V gene has CDR1 LNHNV and CDR2 YYDKDF (reference sequence). This CDR3 region has 14 residues. The CDR3 spells CATSRSGTTETQYF. CDR3 sequence (DNA): TGTGCCACCAGCAGGTCCGGGACTACTGAGACCCAGTACTTC.

V and J are TRBV6-5 and TRBJ2-3, with 12 bases that match TRBD1. J lost 6 bases, V lost 6 bases, and 7 bases had no gene match. The germline V gene encodes CDR1 MNHEY and CDR2 SVGAGI. The CDR3 contains 15 residues. The CDR3 DNA follows: TGTGCCAGCAGCAGGGGACAGGGGGCATCGGATACGCAGTATTTT. It is translated as CASSRGQGASDTQYF.

This clone was observed a handful of times. The V gene is TRBV19, the J gene TRBJ1-1; TRBD1 is a possible D gene (5 bases). Germline V gene data show CDR1 as LNHDA and CDR2 as SQIVND (reference sequence). This CDR3 contains 15 residues. V lost 3 bases to trimming and J lost 0 bases, with 11 bases between them. The CDR3 loop reads CASSMGHSLNTEAFF. The CDR3 DNA is TGTGCCAGTAGTATGGGGCACTCGCTGAACACTGAAGCTTTCTTT.